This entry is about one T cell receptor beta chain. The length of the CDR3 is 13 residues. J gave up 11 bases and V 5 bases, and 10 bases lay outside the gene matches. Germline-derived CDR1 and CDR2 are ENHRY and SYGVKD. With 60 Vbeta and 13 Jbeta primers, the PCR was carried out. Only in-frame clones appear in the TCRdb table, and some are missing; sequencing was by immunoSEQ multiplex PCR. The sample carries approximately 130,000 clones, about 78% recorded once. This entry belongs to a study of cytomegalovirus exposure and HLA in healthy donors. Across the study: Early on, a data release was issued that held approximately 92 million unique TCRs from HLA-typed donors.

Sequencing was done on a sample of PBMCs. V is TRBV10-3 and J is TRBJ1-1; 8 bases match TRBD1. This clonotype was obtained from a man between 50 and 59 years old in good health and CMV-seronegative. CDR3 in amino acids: CAISSTPQGGAFF. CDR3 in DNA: TGTGCCATCAGTTCAACACCACAGGGGGGGGCTTTCTTT.